These 32 T cell receptor beta chains share one sample of origin, sequenced in a study of CD8+ T cells in alopecia areata. Indicated treatment: oral pan-JAK inhibitor, 5-10 mg twice daily. Extracted RNA was reverse transcribed, and the resulting cDNA served as sequencing template. The protocol was immunoSEQ multiplex PCR, while the TCRdb copy is restricted to in-frame clones and leaves out a portion. The data contain about 99,000 clones, 85% to 90% of them seen just once; the ten biggest clones take up around 10%. This sample comprised CD8+ T cells sorted from blood, obtained around week 30, from a patient treated with tofacitinib. The receptors derive from a human donor with alopecia areata.

The genes are TRBV27 and TRBJ2-7, with 8 bases that match TRBD2. J lost 5 bases, V lost 0 bases, and 21 bases had no gene match. The CDR3 loop spans 20 amino acids. Germline V CDR1 and CDR2: MNHEY, SMNVEV (reference sequence). Written as DNA, the CDR3 is TGTGCCAGCAGTTTATCGGCTGCTGTTGAGGGACTAGACCTCCCTAACGAGCAGTACTTC. It yields the protein CASSLSAAVEGLDLPNEQYF.

This chain connects TRBV7-2 to TRBJ2-7; 10 bases fit TRBD2. There are 16 residues in the CDR3. The V gene's germline CDR1 is SGHTA and CDR2 FQGNSA. The junction had 10 bases not matched to a gene; V was cut back by 5 bases and J by 3 bases. CDR3 in amino acids: CASSHPSGRALYEQYF. CDR3 coding DNA: TGTGCCAGCAGCCATCCAAGCGGGAGGGCCCTCTACGAGCAGTACTTC.

V gene TRBV2 combines with J gene TRBJ2-7; TRBD1 might be the D (6 bases). The CDR3 runs 13 residues. Between the trimmed V and J ends, which lost 11 bases and 2 bases, there was a span of 16 bases. Germline CDR1 reads SNHLY; CDR2 reads FYNNEI. CDR3 DNA: TGTGCCGGGCACCCGGACAGTACCTACGAGCAGTACTTC. Translated, it gives CAGHPDSTYEQYF.

V gene TRBV7-9 combines with J gene TRBJ2-1; TRBD1 matches at 10 bases. There are 18 residues in the CDR3. V lost 8 bases and J lost 0; bases outside the gene matches: 13. The germline CDR1 and CDR2 sequences are SEHNR and FQNEAQ (reference sequence). CDR3 DNA: TGTGCCAGCGAGTGGGGGCCGGGACAGGGGAACTCCTACAATGAGCAGTTCTTC. Encoded protein: CASEWGPGQGNSYNEQFF. Together with reference TRBV7-9 and TRBJ2-1, the CDR3 gives the full variable domain: DTGVSQNPRHKITKRGQNVTFRCDPISEHNRLYWYRQTLGQGPEFLTYFQNEAQLEKSRLLSDRFSAERPKGSFSTLEIQRTEQGDSAMYLCASEWGPGQGNSYNEQFFGPGTRLTVL.

CDR3 residues: CASSPQYNEQFF. The CDR3 region has the DNA TGTGCCAGTAGTCCCCAATACAATGAGCAGTTCTTC. V is TRBV19 and J is TRBJ2-1; D call uncertain. The CDR3 totals 12 residues. V dropped 5 bases and J dropped 4 bases, with 6 bases sitting between them. Germline CDR1 and CDR2: LNHDA and SQIVND (reference sequence).

The chain combines TRBV19 with TRBJ2-7; D may be TRBD1 (6 bases). The CDR3 runs to 14 residues. Germline-derived CDR1 and CDR2 are LNHDA and SQIVND (reference sequence). The germline V and J ends were trimmed by 1 base and 2 bases, with 9 bases remaining between them. This CDR3 reads CASSIGGGPYEQYF. The CDR3 DNA reads TGTGCCAGTAGTATAGGAGGGGGTCCCTACGAGCAGTACTTC.

This chain links TRBV27 with TRBJ2-1, with 7 positions matching TRBD2. This CDR3 is built from 16 residues. With V trimmed by 7 bases and J by 5 bases, 14 bases remained unmatched. From germline, CDR1 is MNHEY and CDR2 SMNVEV (reference sequence). This CDR3 is CASTLFGLADNNEQFF. As DNA, the CDR3 is TGTGCCAGCACCCTCTTCGGGCTAGCGGATAACAATGAGCAGTTCTTC.

The chain uses TRBV19 and TRBJ2-1; D gene uncertain. CDR1 is LNHDA and CDR2 is SQIVND in the germline V gene (reference sequence). V lost 4 bases, J lost 9 bases, and 7 bases lay in between. The CDR3 consists of 11 residues. DNA for the CDR3: TGTGCCAGTAGTACCGGTGGTGAGCAGTTCTTC. Encoded protein: CASSTGGEQFF.

The chain couples TRBV27 to TRBJ1-1; 8 bases are shared with TRBD1. Germline CDR1 is MNHEY and CDR2 is SMNVEV (reference sequence). The CDR3 has 18 residues. The trim removed 6 bases at V and 0 bases at J, leaving 15 bases unmatched. CDR3 amino acids: CASSLIGTGLIMNTEAFF. In DNA form, the CDR3 reads TGTGCCAGCAGCCTTATAGGGACAGGCCTAATCATGAACACTGAAGCTTTCTTT.

This clone was observed once. The chain combines TRBV30 with TRBJ2-4, with 9 bases aligning to TRBD1. V lost 0 bases, J lost 2 bases, and 29 bases stayed unmatched. The CDR3 runs to 24 residues. Germline V gene sequence: CDR1 GTSNPN, CDR2 SVGIG (reference sequence). CDR3 coding DNA: TGTGCCTGGAGTGTATATCCCGAACCTGAATACAGGGGGCGTTGGGGTTGGACCAAAAACATTCAGTACTTC. Residues: CAWSVYPEPEYRGRWGWTKNIQYF.

This sequence joins TRBV5-4 and TRBJ2-1; TRBD1 agrees at 7 bases. There are 16 residues in the CDR3. CDR1 and CDR2 (germline): SGHNT, YYREEE (reference sequence). Losses at the gene ends were 9 bases for V and 4 bases for J; bases not matched to a gene: 16. For the CDR3, the DNA is TGTGCCATCCGGGCCTTGGGTACAGGGGATTACAATGAGCAGTTCTTC. Residues: CAIRALGTGDYNEQFF.

The chain joins TRBV27 to TRBJ2-1; 8 bases are a match to TRBD2. Germline CDR1 is MNHEY and CDR2 is SMNVEV (reference sequence). Trimming removed 7 bases from V and 8 bases from J; junction bases left unmatched: 10. This CDR3 is 14 amino acids long. This CDR3 reads CASMRSGSGYEQFF. Here the CDR3 DNA reads TGTGCCAGCATGAGGAGCGGGAGTGGGTATGAGCAGTTCTTC.

The V call is TRBV7-8, the J call TRBJ1-1; D is uncertain. Trimming removed 2 bases from V and 5 bases from J, with 9 bases in between. The CDR3 has 13 residues. From germline, CDR1 is SGHVS and CDR2 FQNEAQ. The CDR3 DNA reads TGTGCCAGCAGCTTACATGGAGGGACTGAAGCTTTCTTT. This gives the protein CASSLHGGTEAFF.

Here the CDR3 reads CASSSSGGATDTQYF. Written as DNA, the CDR3 is TGTGCCAGCAGCTCTAGCGGGGGGGCGACAGATACGCAGTATTTT. The rearrangement links TRBV7-3 to TRBJ2-3; the match to TRBD2 covers 12 bases. Per the germline V gene, CDR1 is SGHTA and CDR2 is FQGTGA. This CDR3 has 15 amino acids. Losses at the gene ends were 4 bases for V and 3 bases for J; bases not matched to a gene: 2.

This rearrangement joins TRBV7-6 to TRBJ2-7, with D uncertain. Between the trimmed V and J ends, which lost 0 bases and 4 bases, there was a span of 7 bases. This CDR3 is 13 amino acids long. Germline V gene sequence: CDR1 SGHVS, CDR2 FNYEAQ. CDR3 loop: CASSLAADYEQYF. CDR3 DNA sequence: TGTGCCAGCAGCTTAGCGGCCGATTACGAGCAGTACTTC.

CDR3 nucleotide sequence: TGTGCCAGCAGCATCCGGGCTAGCGGGGAGCATGGCACCGGGGAGCTGTTTTTT. Translated: CASSIRASGEHGTGELFF. V and J are TRBV21-1 and TRBJ2-2; the D call TRBD2 from the table was never checked on the DNA. TRBV21-1 is a listed pseudogene. This CDR3 is built from 18 residues.

The J gene is TRBJ2-1, the V gene TRBV4-1, with no clear D. Germline CDR1 MGHRA, CDR2 YSYEKL. The V and J ends lost 0 bases and 5 bases respectively, with 11 bases between them. The CDR3 runs 15 residues. The DNA for the CDR3 is TGCGCCAGCAGCCAAGATACTTCTACCCACAATGAGCAGTTCTTC. Translating gives CASSQDTSTHNEQFF.

In its sample, this clone was seen once. V is TRBV30 and J is TRBJ2-5, with TRBD2 as a possible D gene (6 bases). The end of the DNA fits TRBJ2-7 better, so the J call may be wrong. CDR3 length: 14 amino acids. Germline values: CDR1 GTSNPN, CDR2 SVGIG (reference sequence). The DNA of the CDR3 is TGTGCCTGGAGTTGGCGGGGCCTCTCCTACGAGCAGTACTTC. It encodes CAWSWRGLSYEQYF.

V and J are TRBV27 and TRBJ2-1; the match to TRBD2 covers 7 bases. The CDR3 has 13 amino acids. The germline CDR1 and CDR2 sequences are MNHEY and SMNVEV (reference sequence). J gave up 9 bases and V 6 bases, and 8 bases lay outside the gene matches. The CDR3 loop reads CASSLGRDREQFF. The CDR3 DNA sequence: TGTGCCAGCAGCTTGGGGAGGGATCGTGAGCAGTTCTTC.

The rearrangement links TRBV11-2 to TRBJ2-1, with 7 bases that match TRBD1. Germline assignment: CDR1 SGHAT and CDR2 FQNNGV. Trimming took 5 bases from V and 6 from J; bases not matched to a gene: 4. CDR3 length equals 13 residues. CDR3 protein: CASSAWDSNEQFF. CDR3 coding DNA: TGTGCCAGCAGCGCTTGGGACAGCAATGAGCAGTTCTTC.

This sequence joins TRBV5-5 and TRBJ2-7; the D is unclear. The CDR3 runs 14 residues. Germline assignment: CDR1 SGHKS and CDR2 YYEKEE (reference sequence). Trimming removed 0 bases from V and 2 bases from J, with 9 bases in between. CDR3 in amino acids: CASSLVTGTYEQYF. The CDR3 nucleotides are TGTGCCAGCAGCTTGGTAACCGGAACCTACGAGCAGTACTTC.

There are a few counts of this clone. The CDR3 DNA reads TGTGCCAGCAAATCGACCTACGAGCAGTACTTC. Encoded protein: CASKSTYEQYF. The V call is TRBV7-9, the J call TRBJ2-7, with D unresolved. Looked up from germline, CDR1 is SEHNR and CDR2 is FQNEAQ (reference sequence). Trimming took off 7 bases at V and 2 bases at J, with 6 bases between the two ends. CDR3 size: 11 residues.

Concerning this clone: The sample has other DNA sequences that encode this CDR3 too. The genes are TRBV19 and TRBJ2-1; 7 nucleotides agree with TRBD2. Trimming took 5 bases from V and 4 from J; bases not matched to a gene: 5. Germline V lookup: CDR1 LNHDA, CDR2 SQIVND (reference sequence). The CDR3 contains 14 residues. The CDR3 loop reads CASSGGGDYNEQFF. In nucleotides, the CDR3 is TGTGCCAGTAGTGGGGGGGGAGATTACAATGAGCAGTTCTTC.

The rearrangement joins TRBV19 to TRBJ2-7; TRBD1 matches at 11 bases. V lost 4 bases, J lost 1 base, and 6 bases stayed unmatched. The CDR3 is made up of 16 amino acids. The V gene's germline CDR1 is LNHDA and CDR2 SQIVND (reference sequence). The CDR3 DNA sequence: TGTGCCAGTAGTAACGGACAGGGGGCAGGGTCCTACGAGCAGTACTTC. It is translated as CASSNGQGAGSYEQYF.

The rearrangement uses TRBV18 and TRBJ1-3, with 9 nucleotides matching TRBD1. The CDR3 has 16 residues. Germline CDR1 reads KGHSH; CDR2 reads LQKENI. With V trimmed by 6 bases and J by 2 bases, 8 bases remained unmatched. CDR3 sequence (DNA): TGTGCCAGCTCGCAGGGGGACAGGGACCCTGGAAACACCATATATTTT. Protein product: CASSQGDRDPGNTIYF.

The V and J genes are TRBV6-1 and TRBJ1-5; unclear D gene. Trimming took 2 bases from V and 7 from J, leaving 15 bases between them. Germline V gene data show CDR1 as MNHNS and CDR2 as SASEGT. The CDR3 runs 15 residues. Here the CDR3 DNA reads TGTGCCAGCAGTGAACGGCTGGGTCCTAAACAGCCCCAGCATTTT. It yields the protein CASSERLGPKQPQHF.

The chain uses TRBV7-9 and TRBJ1-1, with D unresolved. The germline CDR1 and CDR2 sequences are SEHNR and FQNEAQ (reference sequence). The CDR3 has 14 residues. V shed 4 bases and J shed 1 base, with 10 bases lying between them. CDR3 DNA sequence: TGTGCCAGCAGCTCTAGGACGGAGAACACTGAAGCTTTCTTT. It translates to CASSSRTENTEAFF.

V gene TRBV6-5 combines with J gene TRBJ2-7; D gene uncertain. Per germline, CDR1 MNHEY and CDR2 SVGAGI. Trimming removed 4 bases from V and 3 bases from J, with 19 bases in between. CDR3 length: 16 residues. CDR3 region: CASSWSPGGADYEQYF. The CDR3 DNA is TGTGCCAGCAGTTGGTCGCCGGGCGGTGCTGACTACGAGCAGTACTTC.

This clone appeared once. The conserved final phenylalanine or tryptophan is absent from the CDR3, which likely points to a read error. The V and J genes are TRBV23-1 and TRBJ2-3; D possibly corresponds to TRBD1 (5 bases). TRBV23-1 is reported as an ORF; its role is uncertain. V gave up 4 bases and J gave up 2 bases, with 10 bases separating them. The CDR3 runs to 14 residues. CDR3 nucleotides: TGCGCCAGCAGTCGGGGCAGGGACACAGATACGCAGTATATT. This codes for CASSRGRDTDTQYI.

The chain carries TRBV4-1 and TRBJ2-3; no definite D call. V was shortened by 4 bases and J by 6 bases, with 11 bases between the two germline ends. CDR1 is MGHRA, CDR2 YSYEKL, per germline. The CDR3 length is 13 residues. DNA for the CDR3: TGCGCCAGCAGCCCCGTTGGGTCCGATACGCAGTATTTT. This sequence encodes CASSPVGSDTQYF.

Concerning this clone: Other DNA sequences in the sample encode the same CDR3. The chain couples TRBV19 to TRBJ2-7; D is possibly TRBD2 (6 bases). V lost 3 bases to trimming and J lost 2 bases, with 11 bases between them. This CDR3 comprises 14 residues. The germline V gene has CDR1 LNHDA and CDR2 SQIVND (reference sequence). Here the CDR3 DNA reads TGTGCCAGTAGTATCGGAGCGGGTACCTACGAGCAGTACTTC. Protein sequence: CASSIGAGTYEQYF.

The chain has TRBV11-3 and TRBJ2-1; TRBD1 agrees at 9 bases. The CDR3 loop spans 19 amino acids. Trimming cost V 0 bases and J 0 bases; bases outside gene matches: 9. In germline, CDR1 is SGHNT, CDR2 YENEEA. CDR3 in amino acids: CASSLDYPTGGSSYNEQFF. In DNA form, the CDR3 reads TGTGCCAGCAGCTTAGATTACCCGACAGGGGGAAGCTCCTACAATGAGCAGTTCTTC.